The 10 T cell receptor beta chains reported below all come from one sample, sequenced in a study of blood T cell repertoires in COVID-19. Sequencing was performed with immunoSEQ multiplex PCR; in TCRdb, only in-frame clones are kept and a portion is missing. The repertoire consists of fewer than 150,000 clones, with around 78% occurring once and the leading ten covering about a tenth. Sequences were obtained from peripheral blood. These receptors originate from a human donor in a cohort sampled during active COVID-19.

The chain joins TRBV5-6 to TRBJ2-1, with a tentative D call TRBD1 (5 bases). V dropped 0 bases and J dropped 8 bases, with 18 bases sitting between them. Germline V gene lookup returns CDR1 SGHDT and CDR2 YYEEEE. This CDR3 contains 16 residues. CDR3 DNA: TGTGCCAGCAGCTTGGATTTGGCAGGGTTTAGGGATGAGCAGTTCTTC. This encodes CASSLDLAGFRDEQFF.

The chain links TRBV10-3 to TRBJ1-4, with no clear D. The CDR3 totals 14 residues. CDR1 and CDR2 from the germline V gene are ENHRY and SYGVKD. V was pared by 3 bases and J by 8 bases, with 13 bases between. The CDR3 DNA sequence: TGTGCCATCAGTGACGGGGTGCCGGGGGAAAAACTGTTTTTT. This codes for CAISDGVPGEKLFF.

This chain connects TRBV3-1 (or the pseudogene TRBV3-2) to TRBJ2-2, with D maybe TRBD2 (6 bases). The CDR3 consists of 15 residues. The V gene lost 4 bases and the J gene lost 2 bases, with 11 bases spanning the gap. Germline CDR1 is LGHDT and CDR2 is YNNKEL (reference sequence). In DNA form, the CDR3 reads TGTGCCAGCAGCCCCCCCGGGAGAAACACCGGGGAGCTGTTTTTT. Residues: CASSPPGRNTGELFF.

The J gene is TRBJ1-1, the V gene TRBV29-1; D is unclear. With 6 bases removed from V and 3 bases from J, the gap between germline ends came to 14 bases. The CDR3 covers 13 residues. Germline V gives CDR1 SQVTM, CDR2 ANQGSEA. The DNA of the CDR3 is TGCAGCGTAAGACAATTTGTGCACACTGAAGCTTTCTTT. Translation gives CSVRQFVHTEAFF.

The chain carries TRBV6-5 and TRBJ2-7; the D gene is possibly TRBD1 (6 bases). There are 12 residues in the CDR3. Germline CDR1 MNHEY, CDR2 SVGAGI. V lost 7 bases, J lost 7 bases, and 14 bases lay in between. The CDR3 DNA reads TGTGCCAGCAAACAGGGCTACGGTGAGCAGTACTTC. This encodes CASKQGYGEQYF.

This clone was counted a single time. The chain is built from TRBV15 and TRBJ2-2, with 11 bases that match TRBD2. CDR1 is LNHNV, CDR2 YYDKDF, per germline (reference sequence). V shed 0 bases and J 1 base; nucleotides not matched to a gene: 7. This CDR3 is 19 amino acids long. Written as DNA, the CDR3 is TGTGCCACCAGCAGAGATCAGCCCGGACTAGCGGGGAACACCGGGGAGCTGTTTTTT. Protein sequence: CATSRDQPGLAGNTGELFF.

The chain recombines TRBV19 with TRBJ1-1, with 10 bases aligning to TRBD1. Losses at the gene ends were 6 bases for V and 4 bases for J; bases not matched to a gene: 8. Per germline, CDR1 LNHDA and CDR2 SQIVND (reference sequence). The CDR3 sequence is 15 residues long. The CDR3 bases are TGTGCCAGTAGCGTCGGGACAGGGGTTATCACTGAAGCTTTCTTT. This sequence encodes CASSVGTGVITEAFF.

The rearrangement joins TRBV7-9 to TRBJ2-7, with 9 bases that match TRBD2. Per germline, CDR1 SEHNR and CDR2 FQNEAQ (reference sequence). The ends lost 1 base at V and 4 bases at J; junction bases unmatched: 5. The CDR3 totals 15 residues. Here the CDR3 reads CASSLVRGGQYEQYF. Here the CDR3 DNA reads TGTGCCAGCAGCTTAGTGCGGGGGGGCCAGTACGAGCAGTACTTC.

The rearrangement links TRBV1 to TRBJ1-5; no check of the table's D call, TRBD1, against the DNA was made. TRBV1 is classified as a pseudogene. CDR3 length: 16 residues. The CDR3 loop is CTSSQARQGAVVPQHF. CDR3 nucleotides: TGCACCAGCAGCCAAGCTAGACAGGGGGCAGTTGTGCCCCAGCATTTT.

This chain joins TRBV6-5 and TRBJ2-1; 7 bases align to TRBD1. The CDR3 is 14 amino acids. Trimming at V came to 6 bases and at J to 12 bases, leaving 14 bases not matched to a gene. Germline V CDR1 and CDR2: MNHEY, SVGAGI. The DNA for the CDR3 is TGTGCCAGCAGCCAAGGAGGCACTACAGGGGTGCAGTTCTTC. Its protein product is CASSQGGTTGVQFF.